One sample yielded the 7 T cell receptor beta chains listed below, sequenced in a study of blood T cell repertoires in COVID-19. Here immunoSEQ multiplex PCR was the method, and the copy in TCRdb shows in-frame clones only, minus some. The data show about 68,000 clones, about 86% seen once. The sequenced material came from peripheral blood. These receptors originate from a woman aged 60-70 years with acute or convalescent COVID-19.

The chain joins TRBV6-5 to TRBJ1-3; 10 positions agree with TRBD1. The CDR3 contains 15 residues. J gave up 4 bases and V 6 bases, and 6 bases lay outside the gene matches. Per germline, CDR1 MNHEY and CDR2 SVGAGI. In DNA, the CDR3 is TGTGCCAGCAGCTCCGGGACAGGGGTCGGAAACACCATATATTTT. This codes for CASSSGTGVGNTIYF.

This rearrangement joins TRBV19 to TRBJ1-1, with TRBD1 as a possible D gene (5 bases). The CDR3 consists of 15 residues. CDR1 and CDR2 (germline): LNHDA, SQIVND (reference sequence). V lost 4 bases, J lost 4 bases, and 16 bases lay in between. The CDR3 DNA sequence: TGTGCCAGTAGTAGTATTGGGGGGGTGGGCACTGAAGCTTTCTTT. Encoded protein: CASSSIGGVGTEAFF.

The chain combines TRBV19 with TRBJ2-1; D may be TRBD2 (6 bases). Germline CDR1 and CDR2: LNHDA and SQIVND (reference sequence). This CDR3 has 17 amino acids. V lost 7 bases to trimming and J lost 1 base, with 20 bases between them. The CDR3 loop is CASTPRRGGPSYNEQFF. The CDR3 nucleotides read TGTGCCAGTACCCCCCGGAGGGGCGGACCGTCCTACAATGAGCAGTTCTTC.

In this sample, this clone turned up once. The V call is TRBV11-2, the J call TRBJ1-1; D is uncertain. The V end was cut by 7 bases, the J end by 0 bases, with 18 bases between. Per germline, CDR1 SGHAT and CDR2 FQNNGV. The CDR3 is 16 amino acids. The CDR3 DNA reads TGTGCCAGCAAGTCCGAGCAGAGGCTCATGAACACTGAAGCTTTCTTT. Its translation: CASKSEQRLMNTEAFF.

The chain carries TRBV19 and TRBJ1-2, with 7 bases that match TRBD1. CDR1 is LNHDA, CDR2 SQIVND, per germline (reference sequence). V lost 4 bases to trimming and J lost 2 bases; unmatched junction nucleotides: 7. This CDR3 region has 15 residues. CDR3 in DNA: TGTGCCAGTAGTACCCGACAGGGCGCAAACTATGGCTACACCTTC. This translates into CASSTRQGANYGYTF.

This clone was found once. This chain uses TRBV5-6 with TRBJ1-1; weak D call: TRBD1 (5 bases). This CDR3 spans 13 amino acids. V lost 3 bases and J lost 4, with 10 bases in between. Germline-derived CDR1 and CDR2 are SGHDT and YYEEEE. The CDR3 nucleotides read TGTGCCAGCAGCTCTAGGGGATTCACTGAAGCTTTCTTT. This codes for CASSSRGFTEAFF.

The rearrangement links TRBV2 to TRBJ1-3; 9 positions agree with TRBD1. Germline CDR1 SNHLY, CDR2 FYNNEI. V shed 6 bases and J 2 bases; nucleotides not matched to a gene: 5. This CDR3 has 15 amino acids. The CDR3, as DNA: TGTGCCAGCAGGGGCCACAGGGGGCCTGGAAACACCATATATTTT. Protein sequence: CASRGHRGPGNTIYF.